This T cell receptor (beta chain) was retrieved from a study of cytomegalovirus exposure and HLA in healthy donors. Study details: For the roughly 390 genotyped donors, 65% to 90% fell within the Caucasian-associated ancestry cluster.

The germline V and J ends were trimmed by 7 bases and 5 bases, with 17 bases remaining between them. The CDR3 has 14 residues. CDR1 LGHNT and CDR2 FRNRAP come from the germline V gene. General study results and limits: Researchers catalogued 160 or so TCR beta chains as cytomegalovirus-associated. A missense DCLRE1C variant was associated with V- and J-gene trimming of TCR beta chains in a later analysis, and an independent cohort replicated the association. Because they were indistinguishable, some V segments, including TRBV6-2 and TRBV6-3, were excluded.

A word on this clone: Its antigen remains unknown.

This PCR relied on a set of 60 Vbeta primers and 13 Jbeta primers. Data came from immunoSEQ multiplex PCR; TCRdb stores just in-frame clones and leaves some out. The sample records over 200,000 clones, just under 70% being singletons. This TCR came from a man aged 35-49 years in good health and CMV-seropositive. This chain uses TRBV12-5 with TRBJ1-2; D gene unclear. Specimen: PBMCs. The CDR3 spells CASALEATGYGYTF. In DNA, the CDR3 is TGTGCTAGTGCCCTCGAGGCTACGGGATATGGCTACACCTTC.